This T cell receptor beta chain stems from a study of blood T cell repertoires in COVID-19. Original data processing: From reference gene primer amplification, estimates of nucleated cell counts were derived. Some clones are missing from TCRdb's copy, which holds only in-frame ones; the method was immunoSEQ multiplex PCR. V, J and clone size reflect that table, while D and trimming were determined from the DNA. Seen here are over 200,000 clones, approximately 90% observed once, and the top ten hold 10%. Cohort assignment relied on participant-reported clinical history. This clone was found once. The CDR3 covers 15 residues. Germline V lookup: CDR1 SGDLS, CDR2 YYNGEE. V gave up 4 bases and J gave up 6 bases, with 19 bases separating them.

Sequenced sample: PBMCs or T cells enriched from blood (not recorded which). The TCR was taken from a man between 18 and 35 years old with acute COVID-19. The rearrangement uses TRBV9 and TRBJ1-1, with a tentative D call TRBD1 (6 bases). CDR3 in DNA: TGTGCCAGCAGCCGAACCCCACAGGGCGACGCTGAAGCTTTCTTT. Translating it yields CASSRTPQGDAEAFF.